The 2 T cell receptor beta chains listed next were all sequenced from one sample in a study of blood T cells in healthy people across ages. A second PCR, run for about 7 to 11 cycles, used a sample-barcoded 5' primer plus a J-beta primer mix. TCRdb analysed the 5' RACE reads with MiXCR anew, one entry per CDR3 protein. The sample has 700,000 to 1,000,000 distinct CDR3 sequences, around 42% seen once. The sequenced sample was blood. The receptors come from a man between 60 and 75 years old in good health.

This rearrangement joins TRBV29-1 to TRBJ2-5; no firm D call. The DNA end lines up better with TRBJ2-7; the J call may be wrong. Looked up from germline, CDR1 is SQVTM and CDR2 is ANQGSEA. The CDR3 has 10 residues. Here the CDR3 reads CSVVFYEQYF. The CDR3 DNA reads TGCAGCGTTGTCTTCTACGAGCAGTACTTC.

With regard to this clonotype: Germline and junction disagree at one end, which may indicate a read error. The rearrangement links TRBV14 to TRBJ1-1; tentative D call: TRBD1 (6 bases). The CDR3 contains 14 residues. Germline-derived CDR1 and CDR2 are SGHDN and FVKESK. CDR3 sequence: CASSQRIRDTEAFF. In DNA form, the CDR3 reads TGTGCCAGCAGCCAACGAATCCGGGACACTGAAGCGTTCTTT.